What follows are 19 T cell receptor beta chains derived from one specimen sequenced in a study of CD8+CD57+ T cells in acquired aplastic anemia. All sequencing subjects had displayed CD8+CD57+ cell expansion on flow cytometry. TCR beta VDJ and CDR3 profiles were obtained from a genomic DNA template. TCRdb fed the reads into MiXCR, producing one record per CDR3 protein. The data contain approximately 180,000 distinct CDR3 sequences, roughly 65% of them seen just once; the ten biggest clones take up about 42%. Sequenced input: sorted CD4+, CD8+, or CD8+CD57+ T cells (not recorded which) from PBMCs. The receptors were sampled from a human donor with aplastic anemia.

This clonotype was seen just once. V is TRBV5-4 and J is TRBJ2-3, with 7 bases lining up with TRBD1. This CDR3 has 13 residues. Germline values: CDR1 SGHNT, CDR2 YYREEE (reference sequence). V shed 3 bases, J shed 4 bases, and the junction held 2 bases outside the gene matches. CDR3 sequence: CASSSTGADTQYF. In DNA, the CDR3 is TGTGCCAGCAGCTCCACAGGGGCAGATACGCAGTATTTT.

This clonotype was seen a few times. CDR3 coding DNA: TGTGCCAGCAGTGACGTCAACGAGAATTCACCCCTCCACTTT. Translating gives CASSDVNENSPLHF. The V gene is TRBV6-1, the J gene TRBJ1-6; unclear D gene. Germline CDR1 is MNHNS and CDR2 is SASEGT. V was clipped by 3 bases and J by 7 bases, with 10 bases between them. The CDR3 runs to 14 residues.

The chain has TRBV7-2 and TRBJ2-7; 12 bases align to TRBD1. After removal of 5 bases from V and 6 bases from J, the junction contained 8 bases not matched to a gene. Germline-derived CDR1 and CDR2 are SGHTA and FQGNSA. The CDR3 consists of 15 residues. The CDR3, as DNA: TGTGCCAGCAGCCAAACCGGGACAGGGGGCGCCGAGCAGTACTTC. This encodes CASSQTGTGGAEQYF. The entire variable domain, with the rest obtained from reference TRBV7-2 and TRBJ2-7, is as follows: GAGVSQSPSNKVTEKGKDVELRCDPISGHTALYWYRQSLGQGLEFLIYFQGNSAPDKSGLPSDRFSAERTGGSVSTLTIQRTQQEDSAVYLCASSQTGTGGAEQYFGPGTRLTVT.

This chain joins TRBV10-1 and TRBJ1-1, with 9 bases aligning to TRBD1. CDR1 and CDR2 (germline): WNHNN, SYGVQD (reference sequence). V shed 5 bases, J shed 6 bases, and the junction held 1 base outside the gene matches. The CDR3 totals 12 residues. The CDR3 loop is CASSRQGAEAFF. CDR3 sequence (DNA): TGCGCCAGCAGTAGACAGGGGGCTGAAGCTTTCTTT.

About this clonotype itself: It is unclear where the CDR3 begins or ends on the DNA, so no DNA is shown, and the CDR3 is as TCRdb lists it. The CDR3 loop reads CASSFWAGGTDTQYF. This chain links TRBV7-4 with TRBJ2-3; the D call TRBD1 from the table was never checked on the DNA. Germline V gives CDR1 SGHVT, CDR2 SQSDAQ. The CDR3 length equals 15 residues, ends included.

The V and J genes are TRBV7-9 and TRBJ1-2; D call uncertain. This CDR3 has 13 amino acids. The V gene's germline CDR1 is SEHNR and CDR2 FQNEAQ (reference sequence). V gave up 8 bases and J gave up 0 bases, with 10 bases separating them. As DNA, the CDR3 is TGTGCCAGCGCGACTCGGACTAACTATGGCTACACCTTC. As protein: CASATRTNYGYTF.

This clonotype turned up a few times. In nucleotides, the CDR3 is TGTGCCACCAGTGATGGGGGGATCGGGGGCTACACCTTC. Translating it yields CATSDGGIGGYTF. The chain joins TRBV24-1 to TRBJ1-2, with a tentative D call TRBD1 (5 bases). The CDR3 totals 13 residues. The V and J ends lost 3 bases and 8 bases respectively, with 12 bases between them. Germline V gene lookup returns CDR1 KGHDR and CDR2 SFDVKD.

This clonotype appeared a single time. This sequence joins TRBV20-1 and TRBJ2-3, with 8 positions matching TRBD2. Losses at the gene ends were 4 bases for V and 1 base for J; bases not matched to a gene: 7. Germline loops: CDR1 DFQATT, CDR2 SNEGSKA (reference sequence). The CDR3 has 15 amino acids. The CDR3 loop is CSATPLRGGTDTQYF. The CDR3, as DNA: TGCAGTGCTACCCCCTTGCGGGGGGGCACAGATACGCAGTATTTT.

The genes are TRBV11-3 and TRBJ1-1; the D gene is possibly TRBD1 (5 bases). The CDR3 length is 14 residues. V lost 6 bases and J lost 12, with 23 bases in between. Germline CDR1 reads SGHNT; CDR2 reads YENEEA. The CDR3 is CASSYSAGDRRSFF. As DNA, the CDR3 is TGTGCCAGCAGTTACTCGGCCGGGGACCGTCGATCTTTCTTT.

This clonotype was seen a handful of times. V and J are TRBV12-3 or TRBV12-4 and TRBJ2-2, with 10 bases that match TRBD1. The CDR3 loop spans 14 amino acids. With 4 bases clipped from V and 6 bases from J, the junction kept 2 bases outside the gene matches. CDR3 in amino acids: CASSSTGGAGELFF. Here the CDR3 DNA reads TGTGCCAGCAGTTCGACAGGGGGCGCCGGGGAGCTGTTTTTT.

This clonotype was counted only a few times. One end of the junction does not line up with germline, which may come from a read error. The rearrangement uses TRBV4-1 and TRBJ2-1; no firm D call. The CDR3 loop spans 14 amino acids. Germline CDR1 reads MGHRA; CDR2 reads YSYEKL. CDR3 amino acids: CASSQDRTPNGQFF. The CDR3 nucleotides are TGCGCCAGCAGCCAAGATCGAACCCCTAATGGGCAGTTCTTC.

The chain employs TRBV7-6 and TRBJ2-1; D is unclear. The CDR3 consists of 11 residues. V was cut by 0 bases and J by 9 bases, with 3 bases left in between. The germline V gene encodes CDR1 SGHVS and CDR2 FNYEAQ. CDR3 DNA: TGTGCCAGCAGCTTAGCGAGTGAGCAGTTCTTC. Encoded protein: CASSLASEQFF.

The genes are TRBV5-4 and TRBJ1-6; D is possibly TRBD1 (6 bases). CDR3 length: 15 amino acids. CDR1 and CDR2 (germline): SGHNT, YYREEE (reference sequence). The germline V and J ends were trimmed by 2 bases and 7 bases, with 13 bases remaining between them. CDR3: CASSLLPGQNSPLHF. In DNA, the CDR3 is TGTGCCAGCAGCTTACTCCCAGGACAGAATTCACCCCTCCACTTT.

The V gene is TRBV29-1, the J gene TRBJ1-5; no firm D call. Trimming pared 6 bases from V and 5 bases from J, leaving 14 bases between. Looked up from germline, CDR1 is SQVTM and CDR2 is ANQGSEA. The CDR3 runs to 13 residues. The CDR3 region is CSVLVGSDQPQHF. In DNA form, the CDR3 reads TGCAGCGTCCTTGTGGGGAGCGATCAGCCCCAGCATTTT.

This chain links TRBV29-1 with TRBJ1-2, with no clear D. In germline, CDR1 is SQVTM, CDR2 ANQGSEA. The CDR3 runs to 14 residues. V lost 0 bases, J lost 3 bases, and 11 bases lay in between. The CDR3 DNA follows: TGCAGCGTTGAAGACAGGCATACACACTATGGCTACACCTTC. Its protein is CSVEDRHTHYGYTF. Full variable domain (missing parts from reference TRBV29-1 and TRBJ1-2): SAVISQKPSRDICQRGTSLTIQCQVDSQVTMMFWYRQQPGQSLTLIATANQGSEATYESGFVIDKFPISRPNLTFSTLTVSNMSPEDSSIYLCSVEDRHTHYGYTFGSGTRLTVV.

This clonotype turned up a few times. The V call is TRBV19, the J call TRBJ2-7; 7 positions match TRBD1. The germline V gene has CDR1 LNHDA and CDR2 SQIVND (reference sequence). The CDR3 runs to 14 residues. J gave up 3 bases and V 3 bases, and 5 bases lay outside the gene matches. The CDR3 sequence is CASSMGQYIYEQYF. The CDR3 nucleotides are TGTGCCAGTAGTATGGGACAGTACATCTACGAGCAGTACTTC.

About this clonotype: This is likely a read error, given that the CDR3 carries no conserved phenylalanine or tryptophan at its end. The chain uses TRBV10-3 and TRBJ2-7; tentative D call: TRBD2 (6 bases). From germline, CDR1 is ENHRY and CDR2 SYGVKD. V was pared by 6 bases and J by 2 bases, with 14 bases between. This CDR3 region has 14 residues. CDR3 in amino acids: CAIRGVGLTYEQYS. The CDR3 DNA reads as TGTGCCATCAGGGGGGTGGGACTTACCTACGAGCAGTACTCC.

The V gene is TRBV7-8, the J gene TRBJ2-5; D perhaps matches TRBD2 (6 bases). V lost 7 bases and J 3 bases, leaving 21 bases between the germline ends. This CDR3 spans 16 amino acids. Germline lookup yields CDR1 SGHVS and CDR2 FQNEAQ. The CDR3 bases are TGTGCCAGCAACCCCCATCCCGGGACTCTGAAAGAGACCCAGTACTTC. This codes for CASNPHPGTLKETQYF.

This clonotype came up many times. DNA for the CDR3: TGCAGCGTCCAAGCGCCTCCCGACCCCTATGGCTACACCTTC. It specifies CSVQAPPDPYGYTF. The rearrangement links TRBV29-1 to TRBJ1-2; D is unresolved. Looked up from germline, CDR1 is SQVTM and CDR2 is ANQGSEA. The CDR3 extends over 14 amino acids. V lost 6 bases and J 4 bases, leaving 18 bases between the germline ends.